This TCR beta chain appears in the sequencing data of a study of blood T cell repertoires in COVID-19. The CDR3 loop spans 16 amino acids. V was pared by 5 bases and J by 6 bases, with 10 bases of the junction left unmatched. Looked up from germline, CDR1 is MNHEY and CDR2 is SMNVEV (reference sequence). Per the original data handling: Estimates of nucleated cell counts were drawn from the amplification of reference gene primers. Data came from immunoSEQ multiplex PCR; TCRdb stores just in-frame clones and leaves some out. V, J and clone size reflect that table, while D and trimming were determined from the DNA. The sample yields under 350,000 clones, about 86% seen once. The age range of participants was about 18 to 95 years, with residence in roughly 25 US areas. The study assigned cohorts using participant-reported clinical history.

This sequence was found in a woman between 40 and 50 years old with acute COVID-19. Sequenced material: PBMCs or T cells enriched from blood (not recorded which). J is TRBJ2-7 and V is TRBV27; 13 positions match TRBD2. The CDR3 loop is CASSPLAGGPVAEQYF. CDR3 nucleotide sequence: TGTGCCAGCAGTCCACTAGCGGGGGGGCCCGTGGCCGAGCAGTACTTC.